Only a few counts were recorded for the clone carrying this T cell receptor beta chain. CDR1 and CDR2 from the germline V gene are DFQATT and SNEGSKA (reference sequence). V was trimmed by 3 bases and J by 10 bases, leaving 16 bases between them. This CDR3 comprises 13 residues. MiXCR, run by TCRdb on the RT-PCR reads, gives a single entry per CDR3 protein. This sample has 550,000 to 750,000 distinct CDR3 sequences, with 12% to 15% found just once. This TCR was recovered from a female donor in good health, serving as a healthy control. Sequencing input: memory CD4+ T cells from blood. The J gene is TRBJ1-5, the V gene TRBV20-1; D is unresolved. CDR3 amino acids: CSASSGFFGPQHF. The CDR3 bases are TGCAGTGCTAGCAGCGGCTTCTTTGGCCCCCAGCATTTT.